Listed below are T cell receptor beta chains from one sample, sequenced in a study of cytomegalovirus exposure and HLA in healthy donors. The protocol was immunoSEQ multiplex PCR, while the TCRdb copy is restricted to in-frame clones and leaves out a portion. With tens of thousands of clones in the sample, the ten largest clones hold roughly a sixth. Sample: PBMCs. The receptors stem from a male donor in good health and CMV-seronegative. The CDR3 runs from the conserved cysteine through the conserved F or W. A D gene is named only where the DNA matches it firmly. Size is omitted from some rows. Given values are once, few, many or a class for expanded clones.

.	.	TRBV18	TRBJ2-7	CASSSGTGEREQYF	TGTGCCAGCTCATCCGGGACGGGAGAGCGCGAGCAGTACTTC
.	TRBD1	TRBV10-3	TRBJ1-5	CAISPGGPNLGQPQHF	TGTGCCATCAGCCCAGGGGGACCGAATCTTGGTCAGCCCCAGCATTTT
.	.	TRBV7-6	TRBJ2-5	CASSRLEMRETQYF	TGTGCCAGCAGCCGCCTGGAGATGCGGGAGACCCAGTACTTC
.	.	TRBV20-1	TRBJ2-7	CSARGSYEQYF	TGCAGTGCTCGAGGGAGCTACGAGCAGTACTTC
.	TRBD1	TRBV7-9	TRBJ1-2	CASSLIIQGPRGYTF	TGTGCCAGCAGCCTGATCATACAGGGGCCCCGTGGCTACACCTTC
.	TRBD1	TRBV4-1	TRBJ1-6	CASSPGQGDNSPLHF	TGCGCCAGCAGCCCAGGGCAGGGGGATAATTCACCCCTCCACTTT
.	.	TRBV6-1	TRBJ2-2	CASHREGLYTGELFF	TGTGCCAGCCACAGGGAGGGGTTATATACCGGGGAGCTGTTTTTT
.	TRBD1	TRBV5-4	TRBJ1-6	CASSLTGQANSALHF	TGTGCCAGCAGTTTGACAGGACAGGCGAATTCGGCCCTCCACTTT
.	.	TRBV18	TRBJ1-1	CASSPGVRVRTEAFF	TGTGCCAGCTCACCAGGGGTCAGGGTGAGGACTGAAGCTTTCTTT
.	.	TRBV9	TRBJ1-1	CASSVEPGEGTEAFF	TGTGCCAGCAGCGTAGAACCAGGGGAGGGGACTGAAGCTTTCTTT
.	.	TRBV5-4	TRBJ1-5	CASSLSGDNQPQHF	TGTGCCAGCAGCTTGTCAGGGGACAATCAGCCCCAGCATTTT
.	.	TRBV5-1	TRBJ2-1	CASSLDGVGEQFF	TGCGCCAGCAGCTTAGACGGGGTAGGAGAGCAGTTCTTC
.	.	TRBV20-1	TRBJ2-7	CSATLDYEQYF	TGCAGTGCGACTCTAGACTACGAGCAGTACTTC
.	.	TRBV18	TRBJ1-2	CASSPKIAGIYGYTF	TGTGCCAGCTCACCAAAAATAGCGGGGATCTATGGCTACACCTTC
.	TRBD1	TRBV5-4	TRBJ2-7	CASGTGGHEQYF	TGTGCCAGCGGGACAGGGGGTCACGAGCAGTACTTC
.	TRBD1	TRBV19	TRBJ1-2	CASGGSGTGTSYTF	TGTGCCAGTGGGGGGTCCGGGACAGGTACGAGCTACACCTTC
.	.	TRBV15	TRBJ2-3	CATSSGETTDTQYF	TGTGCCACCAGCTCAGGGGAGACGACAGATACGCAGTATTTT
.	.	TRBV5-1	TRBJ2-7	CASRDSSSYEQYF	TGCGCCAGCAGAGACAGCAGCTCCTACGAGCAGTACTTC
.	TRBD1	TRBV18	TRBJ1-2	CASSPWATGPGYGYTF	TGTGCCAGCTCACCTTGGGCGACAGGGCCGGGATATGGCTACACCTTC
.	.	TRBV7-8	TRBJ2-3	CASRPGHLAMGTQYF	TGTGCCAGCAGACCGGGACACCTAGCAATGGGTACGCAGTATTTT
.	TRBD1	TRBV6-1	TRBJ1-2	CASSEASYGQDVGGYTF	TGTGCCAGCAGTGAAGCGAGTTACGGACAGGATGTGGGTGGCTACACCTTC
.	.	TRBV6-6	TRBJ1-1	CASSSPDFLNTEAFF	TGTGCCAGCAGTTCACCTGACTTTTTGAACACTGAAGCTTTCTTT
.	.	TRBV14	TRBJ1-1	CASSQQVMNTEAFF	TGTGCCAGCAGCCAACAGGTGATGAACACTGAAGCTTTCTTT
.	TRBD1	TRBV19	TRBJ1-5	CASSTQGAGNQPQHF	TGTGCCAGTAGTACACAGGGGGCTGGGAATCAGCCCCAGCATTTT
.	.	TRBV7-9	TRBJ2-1	CASVKWGPKQFF	TGTGCCAGCGTCAAATGGGGGCCTAAGCAGTTCTTC
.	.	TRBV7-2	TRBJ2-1	CASSLGVGVQNEQFF	TGTGCCAGCAGCTTAGGGGTCGGGGTTCAGAATGAGCAGTTCTTC
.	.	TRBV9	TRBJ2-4	CASSPRSEENIQYF	TGTGCCAGCAGCCCCCGGTCCGAGGAGAACATTCAGTACTTC
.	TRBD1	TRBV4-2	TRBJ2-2	CASSRNGQGWGNAGELFF	TGTGCCAGCAGCCGGAACGGACAGGGTTGGGGTAACGCCGGGGAGCTGTTTTTT
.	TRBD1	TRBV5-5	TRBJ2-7	CASRQGPYEQYF	TGTGCCAGCAGACAGGGGCCCTACGAGCAGTACTTC
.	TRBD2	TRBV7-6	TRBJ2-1	CASSLGTPRKRGAGYEQFF	TGTGCCAGCAGCTTAGGTACCCCCCGCAAGCGGGGGGCGGGATATGAGCAGTTCTTC
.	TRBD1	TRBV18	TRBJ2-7	CASSPDREREQYF	TGTGCCAGCTCACCGGACAGGGAGAGGGAGCAGTACTTC
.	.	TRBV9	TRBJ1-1	CASSDDSIYTEAFF	TGTGCCAGCAGCGACGACAGTATCTACACTGAAGCTTTCTTT
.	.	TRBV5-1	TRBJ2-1	CASSSPDSPGNEQFF	TGCGCCAGCAGCTCGCCTGATTCCCCGGGTAATGAGCAGTTCTTC
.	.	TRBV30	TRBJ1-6	CAWTGEGNSPLHF	TGTGCCTGGACAGGGGAAGGGAATTCACCCCTCCACTTT
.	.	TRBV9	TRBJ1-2	CASSVGRNEGGYTF	TGTGCCAGCAGCGTAGGTCGGAACGAGGGTGGCTACACCTTC
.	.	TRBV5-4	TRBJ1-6	CASSQGQSSPLHF	TGTGCCAGCAGTCAAGGACAGAGCTCACCCCTCCACTTT
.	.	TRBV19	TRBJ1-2	CASSGDGGFPYGYTF	TGTGCCAGTAGTGGAGACGGAGGTTTCCCCTATGGCTACACCTTC
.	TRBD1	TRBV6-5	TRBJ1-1	CASSYSGTGDTEAFF	TGTGCCAGCAGTTATAGCGGGACAGGGGACACTGAAGCTTTCTTT
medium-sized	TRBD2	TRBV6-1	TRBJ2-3	CASSGLAGGPDTQYF	TGTGCCAGCAGTGGACTAGCGGGGGGGCCAGATACGCAGTATTTT
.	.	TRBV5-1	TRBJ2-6	CASSLQGGSGANVLTF	TGCGCCAGCAGCTTGCAGGGTGGGTCTGGGGCCAACGTCCTGACTTTC
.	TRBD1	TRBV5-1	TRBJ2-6	CASSATGSGANVLTF	TGCGCCAGCAGCGCGACAGGGTCTGGGGCCAACGTCCTGACTTTC
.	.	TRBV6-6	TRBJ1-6	CASSYAPSGPLHF	TGTGCCAGCAGTTATGCCCCTTCGGGTCCCCTCCACTTT
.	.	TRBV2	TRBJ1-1	CASSGRRGNTEAFF	TGTGCCAGCAGTGGTCGGCGGGGGAACACTGAAGCTTTCTTT
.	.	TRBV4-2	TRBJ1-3	CASSRNPTGGNTIYF	TGTGCCAGCAGCCGTAATCCCACGGGAGGAAACACCATATATTTT
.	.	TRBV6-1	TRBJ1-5	CVSSEMVGGSNQPQHF	TGTGTCAGCAGTGAGATGGTAGGGGGAAGCAATCAGCCCCAGCATTTT
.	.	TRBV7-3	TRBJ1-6	CASSLAGVNSPLHF	TGTGCCAGCAGCTTAGCGGGGGTTAATTCACCCCTCCACTTT
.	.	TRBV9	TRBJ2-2	CASSGLSRTGELFF	TGTGCCAGCAGCGGACTCTCTAGGACCGGGGAGCTGTTTTTT
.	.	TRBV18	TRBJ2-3	CASSPVSADTQYF	TGTGCCAGCTCACCAGTTTCGGCAGATACGCAGTATTTT
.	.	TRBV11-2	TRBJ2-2	CASTPGIHGELFF	TGTGCCAGCACCCCAGGAATCCACGGGGAGCTGTTTTTT
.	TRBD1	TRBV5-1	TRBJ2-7	CASSLGTGLVEQYF	TGCGCCAGCAGCTTGGGGACAGGGCTCGTCGAGCAGTACTTC
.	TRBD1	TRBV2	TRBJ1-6	CASSDAGGGSPLHF	TGTGCCAGCAGTGACGCAGGGGGTGGGTCACCCCTCCACTTT
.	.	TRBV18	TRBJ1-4	CASSPGPYPGNNEKLFF	TGTGCCAGCTCACCTGGACCCTACCCGGGGAACAATGAAAAACTGTTTTTT
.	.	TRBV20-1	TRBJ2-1	CSGLGERRQFF	TGCAGTGGCCTAGGAGAGCGCCGGCAGTTCTTC
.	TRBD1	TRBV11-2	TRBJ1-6	CASSPNGQGNSPLHF	TGTGCCAGCAGCCCTAACGGACAGGGGAACTCACCCCTCCACTTT
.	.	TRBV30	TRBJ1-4	CAWSPIAGEKLFF	TGTGCCTGGAGTCCCATCGCAGGGGAAAAACTGTTTTTT